Presented here are 5 T cell receptor beta chains from one specimen sequenced in a study of shared clonotypes between healthy human individuals. Only in-frame clones appear in the TCRdb table, and some are missing; sequencing was by immunoSEQ multiplex PCR. This sample yields under 850,000 clones, of which 72% are seen a single time; more than 1.5% belongs to the top ten. Sequencing input: memory CD4+ T cells sorted from blood. Subset defined: CD45RA-negative fraction. The receptors come from a woman aged 30 to 39 in good health.

The CDR3 region is CASSPLGGNTGELFF. CDR3 coding DNA: TGTGCCAGCTCACCATTGGGCGGGAACACCGGGGAGCTGTTTTTT. This chain uses TRBV18 with TRBJ2-2; D unresolved. Trimming removed 2 bases at V and 1 base at J, with 8 bases between. There are 15 residues in the CDR3. The germline gives CDR1 KGHSH, CDR2 LQKENI.

This clone has more than one count but fewer than ten. The chain uses TRBV5-1 and TRBJ2-7; D may be TRBD1 or TRBD2 (5 bases each). Trimming took 3 bases from V and 6 from J, leaving 16 bases between them. CDR3 length: 14 amino acids. CDR1 and CDR2 (germline): SGHRS, YFSETQ. As DNA, the CDR3 is TGCGCCAGCAGCTCGCGGACACGGGGCGGCGAGCAGTACTTC. This sequence encodes CASSSRTRGGEQYF.

The V and J genes are TRBV6-4 and TRBJ2-7; 10 bases fit TRBD2. Germline trimming cut 4 bases from V and 4 bases from J; bases unmatched to any gene: 7. This CDR3 region has 15 residues. Germline V gene sequence: CDR1 MRHNA, CDR2 SNTAGT. CDR3 DNA: TGTGCCAGCAGTGCCGTAGCGGGAGGATTTTACGAGCAGTACTTC. This translates into CASSAVAGGFYEQYF.

The chain uses TRBV9 and TRBJ2-3; no clear D gene. V gave up 0 bases and J gave up 4 bases, with 9 bases separating them. CDR3 length: 14 residues. The germline V gene has CDR1 SGDLS and CDR2 YYNGEE. Here the CDR3 reads CASSVGISSDTQYF. In nucleotides, the CDR3 is TGTGCCAGCAGCGTAGGAATAAGCTCAGATACGCAGTATTTT.

V gene TRBV18 combines with J gene TRBJ1-3, with TRBD1 matching over 7 bases. J lost 7 bases, V lost 3 bases, and 6 bases had no gene match. This CDR3 contains 14 residues. The germline V gene has CDR1 KGHSH and CDR2 LQKENI. The CDR3, as DNA: TGTGCCAGCTCACCCACAGGGGTTGGTAACACCATATATTTT. Translating it yields CASSPTGVGNTIYF.